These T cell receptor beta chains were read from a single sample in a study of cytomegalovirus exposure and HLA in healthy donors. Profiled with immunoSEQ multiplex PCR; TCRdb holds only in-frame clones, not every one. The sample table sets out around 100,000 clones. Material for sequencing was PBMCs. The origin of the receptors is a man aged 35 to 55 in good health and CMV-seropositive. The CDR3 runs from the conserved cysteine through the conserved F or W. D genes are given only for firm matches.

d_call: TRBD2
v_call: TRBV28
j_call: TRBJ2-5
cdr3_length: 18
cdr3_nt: TGTGCCAGCAGTTTATGGGGCCCCGCGGGACTAGACCAAGAGACCCAGTACTTC
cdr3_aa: CASSLWGPAGLDQETQYF

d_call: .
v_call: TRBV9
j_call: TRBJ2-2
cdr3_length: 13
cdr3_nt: TGTGCCAGCCGAAGGAGGAACACCGGGGAGCTGTTTTTT
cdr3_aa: CASRRRNTGELFF

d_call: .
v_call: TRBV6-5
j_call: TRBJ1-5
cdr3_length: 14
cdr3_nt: TGTGCCAGCAGCCAGAGGAGGGGCTATCAGCCCCAGCATTTT
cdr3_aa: CASSQRRGYQPQHF

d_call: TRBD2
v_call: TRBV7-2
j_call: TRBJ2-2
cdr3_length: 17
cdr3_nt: TGTGCCAGCAGCTTAGATCCCGGGGGGGTCATCTCCGGGGAGCTGTTTTTT
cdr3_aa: CASSLDPGGVISGELFF

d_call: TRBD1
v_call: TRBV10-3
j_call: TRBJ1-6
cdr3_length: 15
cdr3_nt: TGTGCCATCAGAGCCGGGACAGGGCGAGGGTCACCCCTCCACTTT
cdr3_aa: CAIRAGTGRGSPLHF

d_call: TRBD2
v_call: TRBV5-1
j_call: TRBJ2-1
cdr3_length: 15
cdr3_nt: TGCGCCAGCAGCTTGGGACTAGCGGGGATCAATGAGCAGTTCTTC
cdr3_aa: CASSLGLAGINEQFF

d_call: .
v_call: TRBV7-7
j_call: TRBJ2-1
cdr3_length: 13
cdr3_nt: TGTGCTAGCAGCACCAGACTCTACAATGAGCAGTTCTTC
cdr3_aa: CASSTRLYNEQFF

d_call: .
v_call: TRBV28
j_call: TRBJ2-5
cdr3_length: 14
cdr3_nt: TGTGCCAGCAGTTCCTCAGGGATACAAGAGACCCAGTACTTC
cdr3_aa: CASSSSGIQETQYF

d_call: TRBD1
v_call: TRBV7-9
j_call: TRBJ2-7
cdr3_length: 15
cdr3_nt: TGTGCCAGCAGCCCTATCACCGGGACAGGGAGCGAGCAGTACTTC
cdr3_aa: CASSPITGTGSEQYF

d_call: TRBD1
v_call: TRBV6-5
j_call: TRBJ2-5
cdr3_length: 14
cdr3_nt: TGTGCCAGCAGTCCCGGACAGGAATGGGAGACCCAGTACTTC
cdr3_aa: CASSPGQEWETQYF

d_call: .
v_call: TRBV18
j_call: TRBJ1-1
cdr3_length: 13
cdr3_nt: TGTGCCAGCTCACTCCCCATGAACACTGAAGCTTTCTTT
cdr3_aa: CASSLPMNTEAFF

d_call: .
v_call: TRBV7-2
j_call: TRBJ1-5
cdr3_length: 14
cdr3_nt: TGTGCCAGCAGCAGAGACAGTAGCAATCAGCCCCAGCATTTT
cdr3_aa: CASSRDSSNQPQHF

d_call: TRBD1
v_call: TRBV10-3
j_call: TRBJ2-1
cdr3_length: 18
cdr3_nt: TGTGCCATCAGTGAGACGGGACCCGGGGGGACAGGGAGCAATGAGCAGTTCTTC
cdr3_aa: CAISETGPGGTGSNEQFF

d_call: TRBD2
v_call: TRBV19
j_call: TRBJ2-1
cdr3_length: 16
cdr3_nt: TGTGCCAGTAGTCCTTACGGCGGGAGGGCCTACAATGAGCAGTTCTTC
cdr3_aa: CASSPYGGRAYNEQFF

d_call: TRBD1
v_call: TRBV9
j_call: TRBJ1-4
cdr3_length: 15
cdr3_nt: TGTGCCAGCAGCGTAGAGGGACAGGGGAATGAAAAACTGTTTTTT
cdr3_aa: CASSVEGQGNEKLFF

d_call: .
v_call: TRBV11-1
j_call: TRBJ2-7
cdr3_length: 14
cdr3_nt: TGTGCCAGCAGCGCACGGACAGTGTCCTACGAGCAGTACTTC
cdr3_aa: CASSARTVSYEQYF

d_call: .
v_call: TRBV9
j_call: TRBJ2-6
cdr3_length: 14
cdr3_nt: TGTGCCAGCAGCCAGATCTCTGGGGCCAACGTCCTGACTTTC
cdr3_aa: CASSQISGANVLTF

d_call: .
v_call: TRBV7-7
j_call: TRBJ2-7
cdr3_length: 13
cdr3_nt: TGTGCCAGCAGCCCCTTGGGCACTGGGGAGCAGTACTTC
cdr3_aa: CASSPLGTGEQYF

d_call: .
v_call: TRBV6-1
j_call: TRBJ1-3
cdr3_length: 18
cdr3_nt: TGTGCCAGCAGTGAACAGCCCCTGACAGGTCGCTCTGGAAACACCATATATTTT
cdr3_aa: CASSEQPLTGRSGNTIYF

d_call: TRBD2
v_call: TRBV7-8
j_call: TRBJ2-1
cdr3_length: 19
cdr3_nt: TGTGCCAGCAGCTTAGATATGGGGACTAGCGGGAGCTCCTACAATGAGCAGTTCTTC
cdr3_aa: CASSLDMGTSGSSYNEQFF

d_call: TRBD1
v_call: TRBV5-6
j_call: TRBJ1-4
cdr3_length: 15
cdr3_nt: TGTGCCAGCAGCCCAACAGGGGAGGTCGATGAAAAACTGTTTTTT
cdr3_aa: CASSPTGEVDEKLFF

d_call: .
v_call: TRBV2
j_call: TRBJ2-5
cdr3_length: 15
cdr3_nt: TGTGCCAGCGTTCACCGGAGTGTTCCTCCAGAGACCCAGTACTTC
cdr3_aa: CASVHRSVPPETQYF

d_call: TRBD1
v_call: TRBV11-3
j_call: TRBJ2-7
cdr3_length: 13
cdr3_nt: TGTGCCAGCAGCTTGAGACAGGGTTACGAGCAGTACTTC
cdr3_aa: CASSLRQGYEQYF

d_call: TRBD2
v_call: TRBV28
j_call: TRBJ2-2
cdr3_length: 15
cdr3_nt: TGTGCCAGCAGAGGATCAACGGGACTAGCAGGGGAGCTGTTTTTT
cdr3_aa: CASRGSTGLAGELFF

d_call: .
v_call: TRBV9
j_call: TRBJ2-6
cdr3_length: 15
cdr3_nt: TGTGCCAGCAGCGTAGTTGTATCTGGGGCCAACGTCCTGACTTTC
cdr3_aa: CASSVVVSGANVLTF

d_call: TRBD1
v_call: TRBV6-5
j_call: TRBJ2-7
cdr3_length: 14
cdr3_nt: TGTGCCAGCAGTTACTCGCTCAGGGGGCGCGAGCAGTACTTC
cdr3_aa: CASSYSLRGREQYF

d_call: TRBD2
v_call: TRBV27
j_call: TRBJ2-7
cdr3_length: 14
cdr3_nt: TGTGCCAGCAGCCTTACTAGCGGCCCCTACGAGCAGTACTTC
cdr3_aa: CASSLTSGPYEQYF